These T cell receptor beta chains were read from a single sample in a study of cytomegalovirus exposure and HLA in healthy donors. Clones were read by immunoSEQ multiplex PCR, and TCRdb kept only the in-frame ones, dropping some. Altogether about 140,000 clones are present, 80% being singletons, with the ten largest covering roughly 14%. The sample was PBMCs. These receptors were collected from a woman aged 40 to 55 in good health and CMV-seronegative. The CDR3 runs from the conserved cysteine through the conserved F or W. The order of the fields is D gene, V gene, J gene, clone size, CDR3 DNA, CDR3 protein. D genes are given only for firm matches. Expanded clones are given a class, and other clones once, few, many or no size at all.

>TRBD2|TRBV4-2|TRBJ2-3|-
TGTGCCAGCAGCCGGGGACTAGTCGGGGACGCAGATACGCAGTATTTT
CASSRGLVGDADTQYF
>TRBD1|TRBV27|TRBJ2-5|-
TGTGCCAGCAGGATAGGGCCGGGACAGGGGCAAGAGACCCAGTACTTC
CASRIGPGQGQETQYF
>-|TRBV7-2|TRBJ2-5|-
TGTGCCAGCAGTCAAGGACAAATACAAGAGACCCAGTACTTC
CASSQGQIQETQYF
>-|TRBV28|TRBJ1-3|few
TGTGCCAGCATTCCCTCGGGGGGGTTCTCTGGAAACACCATATATTTT
CASIPSGGFSGNTIYF
>TRBD1|TRBV7-9|TRBJ2-7|few
TGTGCCAGCAGCTTAACAGGGGGGACCTACGAGCAGTACTTC
CASSLTGGTYEQYF
>-|TRBV23-1|TRBJ1-5|-
TGCGCCAGCTCACGGACTGGTAGTGGCAATCAGCCCCAGCATTTT
CASSRTGSGNQPQHF
>-|TRBV5-1|TRBJ2-7|-
TGCGCCAGCAGCAGAGGAGATGGAAACTACGAGCAGTACTTC
CASSRGDGNYEQYF
>TRBD1|TRBV6-4|TRBJ1-5|-
TGTGCCAGCAGTGGCCCGAGACAGGGTCTCTATAGCAATCAGCCCCAGCATTTT
CASSGPRQGLYSNQPQHF
>TRBD1|TRBV15|TRBJ2-7|-
TGTGCCACCAGCGGGGACAGGTGGACCTACGAGCAGTACTTC
CATSGDRWTYEQYF
>TRBD1|TRBV5-1|TRBJ2-1|-
TGCGCCAGCATGGACGGGACAGGTAACACCTACAATGAGCAGTTCTTC
CASMDGTGNTYNEQFF
>-|TRBV29-1|TRBJ2-6|-
TGCAGCGGATTAGCAGCTGGGGCCAACGTCCTGACTTTC
CSGLAAGANVLTF
>-|TRBV6-7|TRBJ2-7|few
TGTGCCAGCAGTTTAAAACAGGGATCCGACGAGCAGTACTTC
CASSLKQGSDEQYF
>-|TRBV4-3|TRBJ2-1|few
TGCGCCAGCAGCCAAGATACGGACTACCAGGGGGATGAGCAGTTCTTC
CASSQDTDYQGDEQFF
>TRBD1|TRBV19|TRBJ1-2|-
TGTGCCAGTATGGGTACAGGGGGCCAAGAGGCTAGCGGCTACACCTTC
CASMGTGGQEASGYTF
>TRBD2|TRBV7-2|TRBJ2-1|-
TGTGCCAGCAGCTTAAGGGGAGGGATGGGAGCCGGGGCGTACAATGAGCAGTTCTTC
CASSLRGGMGAGAYNEQFF
>-|TRBV7-3|TRBJ1-1|-
TGTGCCAGCAGCCAATCCCCTATACCCGGGTCGGAAGCTTTCTTT
CASSQSPIPGSEAFF
>TRBD1|TRBV19|TRBJ2-7|-
TGTGCCAGTAGTATAGATCCGGACAGGGGGGCCTACGAGCAGTACTTC
CASSIDPDRGAYEQYF
>-|TRBV27|TRBJ1-1|-
TGTGCCAGCAACACCCCGGGCCAGGCGGGCCGTATCTCTGGAGCTTTCTTT
CASNTPGQAGRISGAFF
>-|TRBV6-4|TRBJ2-7|-
TGTGCCAGCAGCGCTGAGTTGAACTACGAGCAGTACTTC
CASSAELNYEQYF
>TRBD1|TRBV19|TRBJ2-1|once
TGTGCCAGTAGTATAGGGGACAGATTCAATGAGCAGTTCTTC
CASSIGDRFNEQFF
>TRBD2|TRBV9|TRBJ2-3|-
TGTGCCAGCAGCGAAAGCGGGGGCTCTAGCACAGATACGCAGTATTTT
CASSESGGSSTDTQYF
>-|TRBV6-6|TRBJ2-1|once
TGTGCCAGCAGTTACGGGACACCACGGCCTGACGAGCAGTTCTTC
CASSYGTPRPDEQFF
>TRBD1|TRBV7-9|TRBJ1-4|-
TGTGCCAGCAGCTTAGCGGGACAGGGGTTCGGCGAAAAACTGTTTTTT
CASSLAGQGFGEKLFF
>TRBD2|TRBV19|TRBJ2-5|-
TGTGCCAGTAGTATAGGGGGGACTAGCGGGGTGGAGACCCAGTACTTC
CASSIGGTSGVETQYF
>TRBD1|TRBV5-1|TRBJ2-6|few
TGCGCCAGCAGCTACAGGGGGAACTCTGGGGCCAACGGCCTGACTTTC
CASSYRGNSGANGLTF
>-|TRBV25-1|TRBJ1-5|-
TGTGCCAGCAGTGACAGGGTGAATCAGCCCCAGCATTTT
CASSDRVNQPQHF
>TRBD1|TRBV19|TRBJ2-5|-
TGTGCCAGCACGAACAGGGGATCAGAGACCCAGTACTTC
CASTNRGSETQYF
>-|TRBV27|TRBJ2-7|-
TGTGCCAGCAGTTTATGGGCAGGCGCCTACGAGCAGTACTTC
CASSLWAGAYEQYF
>TRBD1|TRBV2|TRBJ2-7|-
TGTGCCAGCGCTTCGGACAGGATGGACGAGCAGTACTTC
CASASDRMDEQYF
>TRBD1|TRBV2|TRBJ2-4|-
TGTGCCAGCAGAGAGGACAGGCTAGCCAAAAACAGTCAGTACTTC
CASREDRLAKNSQYF
>-|TRBV11-1|TRBJ2-1|-
TGTGCCAGCAGCTTATATCTATACAATGAGCAGTTCTTC
CASSLYLYNEQFF
>TRBD1|TRBV5-4|TRBJ2-1|once
TGTGCCAGCAGTGCTCGCCGGGACAGAAGATACAATGAGCAGTTCTTC
CASSARRDRRYNEQFF
>TRBD1|TRBV7-9|TRBJ1-4|-
TGTGCCAGCAGCCCGACAGGGCGGAATGAAAAACTGTTTTTT
CASSPTGRNEKLFF
>TRBD1|TRBV19|TRBJ1-5|-
TGTGCCAGTAGTGTGCTGGACAGGGGCACAACAACATTT
CASSVLDRGTTTF
>TRBD2|TRBV27|TRBJ2-2|-
TGTGCCAGCAGTTTCCAGCCTAGCGGAAACACCGGGGAGCTGTTTTTT
CASSFQPSGNTGELFF
>-|TRBV7-9|TRBJ1-1|-
TGTGCCAGCAGCCCCAGTGATGGAGGATACGGGGTGGCTTTCTTT
CASSPSDGGYGVAFF
>-|TRBV21-1|TRBJ2-7|-
TGTGCCAGCAGCAAATTAGGGGTTAGACCGAAAACCTATGAGCAGTACTTC
CASSKLGVRPKTYEQYF
>-|TRBV11-2|TRBJ2-3|once
TGTGCCAGCAGCTTAGCATGGCAGGCAGATACGCAGTATTTT
CASSLAWQADTQYF
>-|TRBV28|TRBJ2-3|few
TGTGCCAGCAGTTTCGGTGGGGCCACAGATACGCAGTATTTT
CASSFGGATDTQYF
>-|TRBV7-9|TRBJ1-5|once
TGTGCCAGCAGCTTAGATTTAGGGGCCAATCAGCCCCAGCATTTT
CASSLDLGANQPQHF
>TRBD2|TRBV5-6|TRBJ2-1|-
TGTGCCAGCAGCCTGAAGGCCCAGGGAGGGATTAGGAATGAGCAGTTCTTC
CASSLKAQGGIRNEQFF
>TRBD2|TRBV28|TRBJ2-1|few
TGTGCCAGCAGTTTTTGGACTAGCGGGAGGGTCCCTTTCTTC
CASSFWTSGRVPFF
>-|TRBV12-2|TRBJ1-2|-
TGTGCAAGTCGCTTAGCACACGACAGGATTGGAAATGGCTACACCTTC
CASRLAHDRIGNGYTF
>TRBD1|TRBV7-8|TRBJ1-5|-
TGTGCCAGCAGCTTCTCGACAGGGCGAACCCTTAGCAATCAGCCCCAGCATTTT
CASSFSTGRTLSNQPQHF
>-|TRBV5-4|TRBJ2-1|-
TGTGCCAGCAGCTCGACAGGATTATTCCCAAATGGTGAGCAGTTCTTC
CASSSTGLFPNGEQFF
>-|TRBV27|TRBJ2-7|-
TGTGCCAGCAGCGGAGGGACCTACGAGCAGTACTTC
CASSGGTYEQYF
>-|TRBV11-2|TRBJ2-3|-
TGTGCCAGCAGCCTAACCGGGAGAACCTTCTCAGATACGCAGTATTTT
CASSLTGRTFSDTQYF
>-|TRBV4-1|TRBJ2-7|-
TGCGCCAGCAGCCAAGAAGGGGCAGGGAGGCGTGACGAGCAGTACTTC
CASSQEGAGRRDEQYF
>-|TRBV11-3|TRBJ2-3|-
TGTGCCAGCAGCTTCGCTAACTACTACACAGATACGCAGTATTTT
CASSFANYYTDTQYF
>-|TRBV7-3|TRBJ2-2|-
TGTGCCAGCAGCTTAACCGTGCCCTCGGTGGGGGAGCTGTTTTTT
CASSLTVPSVGELFF
>-|TRBV10-3|TRBJ2-3|-
TGTGCCATCGGCTACAGGGACCCCGGAGATACGCAGTATTTT
CAIGYRDPGDTQYF
>TRBD1|TRBV14|TRBJ1-1|few
TGTGCCAGCAGCCAAGGACAGGGGGCGCAGGACACTGAAGCTTTCTTT
CASSQGQGAQDTEAFF
>TRBD1|TRBV7-2|TRBJ1-1|few
TGTGCCAGCAGGGGGACAGGGGGCAAAGGGGGTGAAGCTTTCTTT
CASRGTGGKGGEAFF
>TRBD1|TRBV19|TRBJ1-4|-
TGTGCCAGTAGGACAGGGGTGGATGAAAAACTGTTTTTT
CASRTGVDEKLFF
>TRBD2|TRBV29-1|TRBJ2-1|few
TGCAGCGTTGGGACTAGCCGGGACAATGAGCAGTTCTTC
CSVGTSRDNEQFF
>-|TRBV21-1|TRBJ1-1|-
TGTGCCAGCAGCAAAGTAGTTAACGGCACTGAAGCTTTCTTT
CASSKVVNGTEAFF
>TRBD2|TRBV28|TRBJ2-1|-
TGTGCCAGCAGTGCGGGACTAGCGGAGATTAACAATGAGCAGTTCTTC
CASSAGLAEINNEQFF